A selection of T cell receptor beta chains follows, all from one sample in a study of Graves' ophthalmopathy and Graves' hyperthyroidism. In TCRdb, the multiplex PCR reads were re-called with MiXCR into one record per CDR3 protein. The table includes fewer than 350,000 distinct CDR3 sequences, roughly 15% detected once. The sequencing sample was made of peripheral blood. These receptors were collected from an adult man with Graves' ophthalmopathy. CDR3s include the opening cysteine and the closing phenylalanine or tryptophan. The D gene is left open where the match is weak.

-	TRBV4-1	TRBJ2-7	CASSQGASGPTYEQYF
TRBD2	TRBV11-2	TRBJ2-2	CASSLVVQRGVTGELFF
-	TRBV6-2/TRBV6-3	TRBJ2-5	CASRRQGSGETQYF
-	TRBV5-1	TRBJ2-7	CASSLVRENPNEQYF
TRBD1	TRBV20-1	TRBJ1-6	CSARDVDNRGDSPLHF
TRBD1	TRBV6-1	TRBJ1-5	CASSQLTGVSQPQHF
TRBD2	TRBV2	TRBJ2-2	CASSESGGGTGELFF
TRBD2	TRBV20-1	TRBJ2-3	CSALAGLTDTQYF
-	TRBV6-2/TRBV6-3	TRBJ1-5	CASTPGTGIVQPQHF
-	TRBV12-3/TRBV12-4	TRBJ1-2	CASSFGGYGYTF
-	TRBV7-2	TRBJ2-5	CASTWMPVGQSTQYF
TRBD1	TRBV5-1	TRBJ2-7	CASSPGQGRDEQYF
TRBD1	TRBV20-1	TRBJ2-7	CSAGPGQGSYEQYF
-	TRBV5-1	TRBJ2-7	CASSLGTAGSYEQYF
-	TRBV6-5	TRBJ1-2	CASSYSTKPAGGYTF
-	TRBV6-5	TRBJ1-1	CASSYRQGNTEAFF
TRBD2	TRBV12-3/TRBV12-4	TRBJ2-2	CASTGTSGDTGELFF
TRBD2	TRBV2	TRBJ2-2	CASRGLAGARYTGELFF
-	TRBV2	TRBJ1-3	CASSEHGWAATGNTIYF
-	TRBV28	TRBJ2-5	CASSFFVRRGTQYF
-	TRBV7-8	TRBJ2-5	CASSLLNRAPETQYF
-	TRBV12-3/TRBV12-4	TRBJ2-7	CASSPLLALGEQYF
TRBD2	TRBV12-3/TRBV12-4	TRBJ2-7	CASSFSGFLYEQYF
-	TRBV10-3	TRBJ2-5	CAISEDCYGEARLCEETQYF
TRBD1	TRBV20-1	TRBJ2-2	CSARRQGQGGTGELFF
-	TRBV6-5	TRBJ2-7	CASSYSGAATYEQYF